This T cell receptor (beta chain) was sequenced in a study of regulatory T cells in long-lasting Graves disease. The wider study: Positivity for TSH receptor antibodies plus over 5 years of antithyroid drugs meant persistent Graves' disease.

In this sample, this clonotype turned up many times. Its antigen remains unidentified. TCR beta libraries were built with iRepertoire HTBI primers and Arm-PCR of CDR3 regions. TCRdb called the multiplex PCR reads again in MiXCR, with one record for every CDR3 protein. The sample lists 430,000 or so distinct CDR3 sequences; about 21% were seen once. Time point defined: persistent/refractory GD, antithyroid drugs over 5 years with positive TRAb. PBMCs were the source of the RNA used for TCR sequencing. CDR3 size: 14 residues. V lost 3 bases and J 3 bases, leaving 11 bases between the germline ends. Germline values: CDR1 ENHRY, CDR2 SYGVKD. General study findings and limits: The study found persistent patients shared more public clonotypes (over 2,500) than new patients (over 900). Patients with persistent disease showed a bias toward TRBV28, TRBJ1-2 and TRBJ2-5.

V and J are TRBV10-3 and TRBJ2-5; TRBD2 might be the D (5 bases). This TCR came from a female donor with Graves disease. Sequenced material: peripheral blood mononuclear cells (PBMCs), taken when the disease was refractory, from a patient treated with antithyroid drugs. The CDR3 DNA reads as TGTGCCATCAGTGAACCGGGAAGAGAAGAGACCCAGTACTTC. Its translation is CAISEPGREETQYF.